This T cell receptor beta chain appears in the sequencing data of a study of identical twins. TCRdb reanalysed the 5' RACE reads using MiXCR and keeps one entry per CDR3 protein. This table has a few hundred thousand distinct CDR3 sequences, around 9.6% appearing once. This CDR3 has 13 amino acids. Trimming took off 5 bases at V and 6 bases at J, with 11 bases between the two ends. Germline V gives CDR1 MDHEN, CDR2 SYDVKM. The same sample was also used in a study of yellow fever vaccine responses in identical twins.

The chain couples TRBV28 to TRBJ1-5; D is possibly TRBD1 (6 bases). Sequencing was carried out using PBMCs. The clonotype was recovered from a woman under 30 in good health. The CDR3 coding sequence is TGTGCCAGCAGTCCTATGACAGGTCAGCCCCAGCATTTT. Translated: CASSPMTGQPQHF.